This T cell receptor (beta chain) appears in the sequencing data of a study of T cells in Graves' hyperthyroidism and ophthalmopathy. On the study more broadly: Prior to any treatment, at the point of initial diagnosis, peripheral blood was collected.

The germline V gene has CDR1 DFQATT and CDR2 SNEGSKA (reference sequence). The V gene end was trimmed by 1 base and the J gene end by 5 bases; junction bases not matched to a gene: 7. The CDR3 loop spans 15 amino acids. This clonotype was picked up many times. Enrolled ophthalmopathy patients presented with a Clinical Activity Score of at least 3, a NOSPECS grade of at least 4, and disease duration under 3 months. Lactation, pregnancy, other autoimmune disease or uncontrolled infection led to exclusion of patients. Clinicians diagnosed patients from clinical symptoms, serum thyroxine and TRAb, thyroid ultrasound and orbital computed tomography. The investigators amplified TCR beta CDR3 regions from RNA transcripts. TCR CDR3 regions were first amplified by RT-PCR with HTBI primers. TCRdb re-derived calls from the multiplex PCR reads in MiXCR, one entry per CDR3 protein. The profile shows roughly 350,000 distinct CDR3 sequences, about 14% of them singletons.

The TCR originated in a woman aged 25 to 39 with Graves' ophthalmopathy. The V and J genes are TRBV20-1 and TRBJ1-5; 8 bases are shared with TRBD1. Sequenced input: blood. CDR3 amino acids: CSARGTGIIYQPQHF. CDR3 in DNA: TGCAGTGCTAGAGGGACAGGGATAATTTATCAGCCCCAGCATTTT.